Shown below are 16 T cell receptor beta chains from a single sample sequenced in a study of T cells in Graves' hyperthyroidism and ophthalmopathy. There were TCR beta CDR3 regions amplified from RNA transcripts. Primed by the HTBI set, a first-round RT-PCR was run on the TCR CDR3. TCRdb redid the calling of the multiplex PCR reads with MiXCR, one entry per CDR3 protein. The table shows 560,000 or so distinct CDR3 sequences, with around 20% occurring only once. Material for sequencing was blood. These receptors came from a man in his forties or fifties with Graves' ophthalmopathy.

This clonotype was seen a handful of times. This chain connects TRBV6-2 or TRBV6-3 to TRBJ2-7; a weak D match, TRBD2 (6 bases). Germline-derived CDR1 and CDR2 are MNHEY and SVGEGT. Deletions cut 6 bases from V and 7 bases from J, with 13 bases between. This CDR3 region has 12 residues. The CDR3 DNA follows: TGTGCCAGCAGAAGGACTATTTCGGAGCAGTACTTC. Residues: CASRRTISEQYF.

This clonotype has a count of ten or more. The chain couples TRBV2 to TRBJ2-5, with D hard to call. The length of the CDR3 is 15 residues. Germline-derived CDR1 and CDR2 are SNHLY and FYNNEI. Trimming removed 6 bases at V and 1 base at J, with 15 bases between. The CDR3 reads CASRKSLRSQETQYF. The CDR3 DNA sequence: TGTGCCAGCAGGAAATCACTCCGCTCCCAAGAGACCCAGTACTTC.

The gene calls are TRBV19 and TRBJ2-7; tentative D call: TRBD2 (5 bases). V was cut by 4 bases and J by 2 bases, with 15 bases left in between. The CDR3 spans 15 residues. Germline assignment: CDR1 LNHDA and CDR2 SQIVND (reference sequence). The CDR3 sequence: CASSSVWESPYEQYF. For the CDR3, the DNA is TGTGCCAGTAGTAGCGTATGGGAGTCCCCCTACGAGCAGTACTTC. The full variable domain, completed using reference TRBV19 and TRBJ2-7, is DGGITQSPKYLFRKEGQNVTLSCEQNLNHDAMYWYRQDPGQGLRLIYYSQIVNDFQKGDIAEGYSVSREKKESFPLTVTSAQKNPTAFYLCASSSVWESPYEQYFGPGTRLTVT.

This clonotype was counted at least ten times. A junction end diverges from the germline sequence, so it may reflect a read error. The chain recombines TRBV3-1 with TRBJ1-2; 7 bases line up with TRBD1. Germline V lookup: CDR1 LGHDT, CDR2 YNNKEL (reference sequence). This CDR3 spans 14 amino acids. The CDR3 DNA reads TGTGCCAGCAGACAAGACAGGGAGGACTATGGCTACACCTTC. Residues: CASRQDREDYGYTF.

In this sample, this clonotype turned up many times. V and J are TRBV2 and TRBJ2-3; 7 bases fit TRBD2. The V and J ends lost 10 bases and 0 bases, in that order; junction bases with no gene match: 4. Germline V gene lookup returns CDR1 SNHLY and CDR2 FYNNEI. The length of the CDR3 is 13 residues. The CDR3 sequence: CATTSASTDTQYF. The CDR3 nucleotides read TGTGCCACAACTAGCGCAAGCACAGATACGCAGTATTTT.

This chain uses TRBV12-3 or TRBV12-4 with TRBJ1-4; unclear D gene. V was pared by 7 bases and J by 0 bases, with 12 bases between. The CDR3 sequence is 15 residues long. The CDR3 protein is CASTYSRATNEKLFF. CDR3 bases: TGTGCCAGCACCTACTCTCGAGCAACTAATGAAAAACTGTTTTTT.

The chain uses TRBV19 and TRBJ2-3; D may be TRBD2 (7 bases). The CDR3 is 16 residues long. Trimming took 2 bases from V and 5 from J, leaving 17 bases between them. Germline CDR1 reads LNHDA; CDR2 reads SQIVND (reference sequence). CDR3 loop: CASSIYGGGGGDTQYF. As DNA, the CDR3 is TGTGCCAGTAGTATATATGGCGGGGGCGGTGGAGATACGCAGTATTTT.

This clonotype was recorded many times. This chain connects TRBV30 to TRBJ2-1; TRBD1 matches at 9 bases. This CDR3 has 16 amino acids. From germline, CDR1 is GTSNPN and CDR2 SVGIG (reference sequence). With 0 bases clipped from V and 0 bases from J, the junction kept 3 bases outside the gene matches. In nucleotides, the CDR3 is TGTGCCTGGAGTGTCCGGGACAGGGTCTCCTACAATGAGCAGTTCTTC. Amino acid sequence: CAWSVRDRVSYNEQFF.

The V and J genes are TRBV28 and TRBJ1-5; tentatively, D is TRBD1 (5 bases). This CDR3 region has 12 residues. The V gene's germline CDR1 is MDHEN and CDR2 SYDVKM. The V gene lost 8 bases and the J gene lost 6 bases, with 11 bases spanning the gap. DNA for the CDR3: TGTGCCAGCGCCACCCAGGGTCAGCCCCAGCATTTT. This translates into CASATQGQPQHF.

This clonotype showed up many times. The V gene is TRBV28, the J gene TRBJ2-5; D not resolved. V shed 5 bases and J shed 0 bases, with 13 bases lying between them. CDR1 is MDHEN, CDR2 SYDVKM, per germline. The CDR3 extends over 15 amino acids. The CDR3 is CASSPGFMYQETQYF. CDR3 nucleotide sequence: TGTGCCAGCAGTCCCGGGTTTATGTACCAAGAGACCCAGTACTTC.

V gene TRBV30 combines with J gene TRBJ2-2; D gene uncertain. This CDR3 spans 11 amino acids. Germline CDR1 is GTSNPN and CDR2 is SVGIG (reference sequence). V lost 2 bases to trimming and J lost 13 bases, with 11 bases between them. CDR3 DNA sequence: TGTGCCTGGAGTCACACGGTAGGGCTGTTTTTT. Amino acids: CAWSHTVGLFF.

On this clonotype itself: This may be a read error, as it is one base from a much larger clone. The chain links TRBV7-2 to TRBJ2-3; D perhaps matches TRBD2 (6 bases). CDR1 and CDR2 (germline): SGHTA, FQGNSA. The length of the CDR3 is 17 residues. V was pared by 0 bases and J by 3 bases, with 16 bases between. CDR3 coding DNA: TGTGCCAGCAGCTTAGCTGTCGGGAGAGGGAATACAGATACGCAGTATTTT. Its protein is CASSLAVGRGNTDTQYF.

In the case of this clonotype: A much bigger clone sits one base away, suggesting this may be a read error. V is TRBV12-3 or TRBV12-4 and J is TRBJ1-1; D unresolved. This CDR3 contains 13 residues. The CDR3 region is CASSPTGSTEASF. In DNA, the CDR3 is TGTGCCAGCAGCCCTACCGGGTCCACTGAAGCTTCCTTT.

This clonotype was picked up many times. DNA of the CDR3: TGTGCCAGCAGTTCGGGACTTTTTGACGAGCAGTACTTC. This gives the protein CASSSGLFDEQYF. This chain joins TRBV7-9 and TRBJ2-7; D might be TRBD2 (6 bases). V shed 6 bases and J shed 5 bases, with 14 bases lying between them. Germline-derived CDR1 and CDR2 are SEHNR and FQNEAQ (reference sequence). The CDR3 runs to 13 residues. The entire variable domain, with the rest obtained from reference TRBV7-9 and TRBJ2-7, is as follows: DTGVSQNPRHKITKRGQNVTFRCDPISEHNRLYWYRQTLGQGPEFLTYFQNEAQLEKSRLLSDRFSAERPKGSFSTLEIQRTEQGDSAMYLCASSSGLFDEQYFGPGTRLTVT.

In its sample, this clonotype was seen many times. CDR3 sequence: CASSDRPSGLAWETQYF. As DNA, the CDR3 is TGTGCCAGCAGTGACAGGCCTAGCGGGCTAGCCTGGGAGACCCAGTACTTC. The chain joins TRBV2 to TRBJ2-5, with 8 positions matching TRBD2. J gave up 5 bases and V 3 bases, and 14 bases lay outside the gene matches. Germline V gives CDR1 SNHLY, CDR2 FYNNEI. The CDR3 totals 17 residues.

This clonotype was seen at least ten times. The rearrangement links TRBV12-3 or TRBV12-4 to TRBJ2-5; D is uncertain. The CDR3 loop spans 13 amino acids. V dropped 2 bases and J dropped 1 base, with 5 bases sitting between them. In DNA, the CDR3 is TGTGCCAGCAGTTTATGGGTCCAAGAGACCCAGTACTTC. Its protein is CASSLWVQETQYF.